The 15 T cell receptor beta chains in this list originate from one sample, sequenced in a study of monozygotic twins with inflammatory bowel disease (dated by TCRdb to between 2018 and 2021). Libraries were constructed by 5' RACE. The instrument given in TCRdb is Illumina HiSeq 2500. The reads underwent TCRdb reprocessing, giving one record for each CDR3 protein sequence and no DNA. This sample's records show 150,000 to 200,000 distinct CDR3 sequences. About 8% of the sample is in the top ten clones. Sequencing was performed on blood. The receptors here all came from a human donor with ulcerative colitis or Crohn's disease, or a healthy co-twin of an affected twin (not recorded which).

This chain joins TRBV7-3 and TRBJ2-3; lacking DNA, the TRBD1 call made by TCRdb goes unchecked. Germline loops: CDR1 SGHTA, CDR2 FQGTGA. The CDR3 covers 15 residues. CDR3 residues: CASSLLDRGTDTQYF.

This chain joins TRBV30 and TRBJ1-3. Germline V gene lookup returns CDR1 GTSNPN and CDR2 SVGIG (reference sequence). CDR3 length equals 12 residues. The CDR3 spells CARLATGNTIYF.

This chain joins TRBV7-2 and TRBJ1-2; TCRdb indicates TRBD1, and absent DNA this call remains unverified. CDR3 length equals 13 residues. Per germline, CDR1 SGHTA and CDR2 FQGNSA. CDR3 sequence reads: CASSLLQGHGYTF.

The CDR3 sequence: CASSLVSQSNEKLFF. The genes are TRBV5-1 and TRBJ1-4. This CDR3 has 15 amino acids. The germline CDR1 and CDR2 sequences are SGHRS and YFSETQ.

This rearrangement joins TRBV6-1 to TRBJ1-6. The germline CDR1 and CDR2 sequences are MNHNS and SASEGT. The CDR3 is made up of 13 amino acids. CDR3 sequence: CASSEVQNSPLHF.

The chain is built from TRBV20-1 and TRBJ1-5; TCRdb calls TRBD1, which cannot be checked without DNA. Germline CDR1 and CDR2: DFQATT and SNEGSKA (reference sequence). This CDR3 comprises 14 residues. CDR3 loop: CSAKTGYGNQPQHF.

CDR3 sequence: CASSLRQGAGQPQHF. The V call is TRBV12-3 or TRBV12-4, the J call TRBJ1-5; TCRdb calls TRBD1, which cannot be checked without DNA. The CDR3 runs to 15 residues.

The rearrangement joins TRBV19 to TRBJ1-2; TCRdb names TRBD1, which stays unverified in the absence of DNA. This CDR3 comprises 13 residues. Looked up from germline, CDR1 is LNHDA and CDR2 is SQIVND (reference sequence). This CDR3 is CASRRGANYGYTF.

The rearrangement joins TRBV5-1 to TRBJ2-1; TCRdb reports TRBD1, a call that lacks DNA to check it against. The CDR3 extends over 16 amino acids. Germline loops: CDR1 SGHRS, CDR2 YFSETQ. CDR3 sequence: CASSLATGVRVNEQFF.

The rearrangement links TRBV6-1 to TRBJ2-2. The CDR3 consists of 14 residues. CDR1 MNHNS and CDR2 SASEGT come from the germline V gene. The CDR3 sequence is CASRMSAPTGELFF.

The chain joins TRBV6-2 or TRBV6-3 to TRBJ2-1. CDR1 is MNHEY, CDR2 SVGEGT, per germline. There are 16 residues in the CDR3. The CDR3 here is CASSLAGQALLNEQFF.

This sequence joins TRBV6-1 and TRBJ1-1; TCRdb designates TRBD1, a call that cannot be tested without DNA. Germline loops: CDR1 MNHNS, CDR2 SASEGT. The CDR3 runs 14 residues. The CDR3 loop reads CASRGLSQGGEAFF.

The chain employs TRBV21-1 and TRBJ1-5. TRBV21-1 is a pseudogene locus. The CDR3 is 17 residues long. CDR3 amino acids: CASSKERDDYSNQPQHF.

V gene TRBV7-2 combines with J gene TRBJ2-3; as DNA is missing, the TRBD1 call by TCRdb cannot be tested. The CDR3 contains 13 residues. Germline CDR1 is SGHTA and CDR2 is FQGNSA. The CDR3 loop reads CASTAGGRDTQYF.

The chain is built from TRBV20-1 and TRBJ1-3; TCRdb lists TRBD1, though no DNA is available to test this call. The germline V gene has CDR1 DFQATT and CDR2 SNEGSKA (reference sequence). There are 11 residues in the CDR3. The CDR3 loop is CSARSRGTIYF.